These 31 T cell receptor beta chains came from one sample sequenced in a study of blood T cells in healthy people across ages. Using a J-beta primer mix together with a sample-barcoded 5' primer, a second PCR was run for roughly 7 to 12 cycles. From the 5' RACE reads, TCRdb called clonotypes with MiXCR, one entry per CDR3 protein. The sample holds about 780,000 distinct CDR3 sequences; around a quarter are singletons and the top ten take around 3%. Separately, the same data were catalogued under a study of T cells of mothers and their children.

Sequencing was done on a sample of blood. The source is a boy younger than 18 in good health.

This clonotype was counted only a few times. This chain joins TRBV28 and TRBJ2-5; no clear D. The end of the DNA is better explained by TRBJ2-1, so the J call may be wrong. The CDR3 contains 12 residues. The V gene's germline CDR1 is MDHEN and CDR2 SYDVKM. This chain's CDR3 is CASSLLTAGQFF. CDR3 DNA sequence: TGTGCCAGCAGTTTGCTCACAGCTGGGCAGTTCTTC.

In its sample, this clonotype was seen many times. J is TRBJ2-1 and V is TRBV12-3 or TRBV12-4, with 15 bases lining up with TRBD2. The CDR3 contains 17 residues. The trim removed 6 bases at V and 4 bases at J, leaving 7 bases unmatched. CDR3 nucleotides: TGTGCCAGCAGCCGCGGGACTAGCGGGGGGCCATACAATGAGCAGTTCTTC. The encoded protein is CASSRGTSGGPYNEQFF.

V is TRBV2 and J is TRBJ1-1; 7 nucleotides agree with TRBD1. This CDR3 is built from 13 residues. Germline CDR1 is SNHLY and CDR2 is FYNNEI. Trimming at V came to 8 bases and at J to 5 bases, leaving 8 bases not matched to a gene. This CDR3 is CASQGGIKTEAFF. In DNA, the CDR3 is TGTGCCAGCCAGGGGGGAATCAAGACTGAAGCTTTCTTT.

Only a few counts were recorded for this clonotype. The rearrangement links TRBV11-2 to TRBJ2-5; D is perhaps TRBD2 (6 bases). CDR3 length equals 13 residues. CDR1 is SGHAT and CDR2 is FQNNGV in the germline V gene. The V gene lost 5 bases and the J gene lost 5 bases, with 12 bases spanning the gap. DNA of the CDR3: TGTGCCAGCAGCATTAGCGGCTCGGAGACCCAGTACTTC. Translation gives CASSISGSETQYF.

This clonotype was found a few times. The V call is TRBV13, the J call TRBJ2-7; perhaps TRBD1 as D (6 bases). Between the trimmed V and J ends, which lost 5 bases and 3 bases, there was a span of 17 bases. The V gene's germline CDR1 is PRHDT and CDR2 FYEKMQ (reference sequence). This CDR3 region has 15 residues. CDR3 nucleotides: TGTGCCAGCAGCCCTGGGACACGACCACTCTACGAGCAGTACTTC. Translated: CASSPGTRPLYEQYF.

The V gene is TRBV2, the J gene TRBJ2-7; D uncertain. Trimming took 2 bases from V and 2 from J, leaving 7 bases between them. Germline values: CDR1 SNHLY, CDR2 FYNNEI. The length of the CDR3 is 13 residues. The CDR3 bases are TGTGCCAGCAGTGAAACGTACCCCTACGAGCAGTACTTC. This translates into CASSETYPYEQYF.

The sample holds a few counts of this clonotype. The rearrangement joins TRBV2 to TRBJ2-2, with 9 bases matching TRBD2. The CDR3 length is 17 residues. Germline V gene data show CDR1 as SNHLY and CDR2 as FYNNEI. Trimming took 2 bases from V and 1 from J; bases not matched to a gene: 5. The DNA of the CDR3 is TGTGCCAGCAGTGAACGCGGGGGGGCGCGGAACACCGGGGAGCTGTTTTTT. Encoded protein: CASSERGGARNTGELFF.

V usage is TRBV3-1 and J usage is TRBJ2-2; D not certain. Germline assignment: CDR1 LGHDT and CDR2 YNNKEL (reference sequence). Trimming removed 2 bases at V and 8 bases at J, with 6 bases between. This CDR3 has 12 amino acids. In DNA, the CDR3 is TGTGCCAGCAGCCAAAAGGGAGGGGAGCTGTTTTTT. It is translated as CASSQKGGELFF.

This clonotype was seen a few times. The chain employs TRBV7-9 and TRBJ1-5, with D unresolved. The CDR3 totals 12 residues. Germline V gene lookup returns CDR1 SEHNR and CDR2 FQNEAQ (reference sequence). V lost 5 bases and J lost 10, with 12 bases in between. CDR3 sequence reads: CASSDHLGPQHF. The CDR3 nucleotides are TGTGCCAGCAGCGATCATCTTGGCCCCCAGCATTTT.

The chain couples TRBV29-1 to TRBJ2-5; 8 bases are a match to TRBD1. After removal of 6 bases from V and 4 bases from J, the junction contained 10 bases not matched to a gene. This CDR3 is built from 14 residues. In germline, CDR1 is SQVTM, CDR2 ANQGSEA. CDR3 nucleotide sequence: TGCAGCGTGCCCACAGGGGGATCGAGAGAGACCCAGTACTTC. It is translated as CSVPTGGSRETQYF.

This chain links TRBV6-5 with TRBJ2-5; perhaps D is TRBD1 or TRBD2 (5 bases each). V shed 0 bases and J shed 0 bases, with 14 bases lying between them. The CDR3 consists of 17 residues. Germline CDR1 reads MNHEY; CDR2 reads SVGAGI. CDR3: CASSYSPGASHQETQYF. CDR3 bases: TGTGCCAGCAGTTACTCCCCCGGGGCGAGTCACCAAGAGACCCAGTACTTC.

This clonotype turned up a few times. This chain joins TRBV6-1 and TRBJ2-2, with TRBD2 matching 9 bases. The V gene end was trimmed by 9 bases and the J gene end by 1 base; junction bases not matched to a gene: 9. The CDR3 has 16 amino acids. Germline assignment: CDR1 MNHNS and CDR2 SASEGT. The CDR3 bases are TGTGCCAGGAGGGAAAAGCGGGGGGTGAACACCGGGGAGCTGTTTTTT. This gives the protein CARREKRGVNTGELFF.

V is TRBV5-1 and J is TRBJ1-2; tentative D call: TRBD1 (5 bases). The CDR3 runs to 15 residues. Trimming stripped 4 bases from V and 0 bases from J, with 13 bases between. CDR1 is SGHRS, CDR2 YFSETQ, per germline. CDR3 protein: CASSVGQLSNYGYTF. In DNA, the CDR3 is TGCGCCAGCAGCGTCGGACAACTTTCTAACTATGGCTACACCTTC.

This clonotype has more than one count but fewer than ten. The chain uses TRBV5-1 and TRBJ1-2; D unresolved. Trimming took off 0 bases at V and 4 bases at J, with 7 bases between the two ends. From germline, CDR1 is SGHRS and CDR2 YFSETQ. The CDR3 length is 13 residues. The CDR3 region is CASSLGLPYGYTF. The CDR3 coding sequence is TGCGCCAGCAGCTTGGGACTTCCCTATGGCTACACCTTC.

The chain uses TRBV6-2 or TRBV6-3 and TRBJ1-5; the D is unclear. CDR1 is MNHEY, CDR2 SVGEGT, per germline. The CDR3 has 15 amino acids. Trimming removed 2 bases from V and 2 bases from J, with 10 bases in between. The CDR3 bases are TGTGCCAGCAGTTACGATGTATCGGGCAATCAGCCCCAGCATTTT. Its protein is CASSYDVSGNQPQHF.

V gene TRBV6-5 combines with J gene TRBJ1-1; a possible D gene is TRBD1 (6 bases). Germline lookup yields CDR1 MNHEY and CDR2 SVGAGI. Deletions cut 0 bases from V and 5 bases from J, with 13 bases between. The CDR3 is 15 amino acids. In DNA, the CDR3 is TGTGCCAGCAGTTACTCGCGCAGGGGCTGGACTGAAGCTTTCTTT. This encodes CASSYSRRGWTEAFF.

In its sample, this clonotype was seen a few times. This rearrangement joins TRBV5-1 to TRBJ1-6; 8 bases agree with TRBD1. Germline CDR1 SGHRS, CDR2 YFSETQ. With 0 bases clipped from V and 7 bases from J, the junction kept 9 bases outside the gene matches. The CDR3 loop spans 17 amino acids. The CDR3 DNA is TGCGCCAGCAGCTTGGCCCTAGGGACAGGACTCAATTCACCCCTCCACTTT. As protein: CASSLALGTGLNSPLHF. The variable domain in full, completed from reference TRBV5-1 and TRBJ1-6, reads KAGVTQTPRYLIKTRGQQVTLSCSPISGHRSVSWYQQTPGQGLQFLFEYFSETQRNKGNFPGRFSGRQFSNSRSEMNVSTLELGDSALYLCASSLALGTGLNSPLHFGNGTRLTVT.

This clonotype appeared a few times. The chain couples TRBV5-1 to TRBJ2-2, with 7 bases that match TRBD1. With V trimmed by 0 bases and J by 3 bases, 2 bases remained unmatched. The CDR3 runs to 15 residues. Germline V gives CDR1 SGHRS, CDR2 YFSETQ. The CDR3 nucleotides read TGCGCCAGCAGCTTGGACAGGGGCGACACCGGGGAGCTGTTTTTT. It translates to CASSLDRGDTGELFF.

This clonotype occurred a few times. The chain joins TRBV2 to TRBJ2-7; TRBD1 or TRBD2 may be the D gene (5 bases each). The CDR3 covers 14 residues. Germline CDR1 reads SNHLY; CDR2 reads FYNNEI. V was shortened by 6 bases and J by 6 bases, with 18 bases between the two germline ends. CDR3 sequence reads: CASRVKGRLSEQYF. Written as DNA, the CDR3 is TGTGCCAGCAGGGTCAAGGGACGTCTTTCCGAGCAGTACTTC.

The chain uses TRBV10-3 and TRBJ1-1, with D perhaps matching TRBD1 (5 bases). Trimming removed 4 bases at V and 3 bases at J, with 12 bases between. The CDR3 spans 14 residues. Germline CDR1 ENHRY, CDR2 SYGVKD. This CDR3 is CAISVRGMDTEAFF. The CDR3 bases are TGTGCCATCAGTGTGAGGGGTATGGACACTGAAGCTTTCTTT.

This chain links TRBV9 with TRBJ2-3, with D possibly matching TRBD1 (5 bases). The CDR3 has 14 residues. The germline V gene encodes CDR1 SGDLS and CDR2 YYNGEE. V was pared by 1 base and J by 4 bases, with 10 bases between. CDR3 protein: CASSVLRVADTQYF. The CDR3, as DNA: TGTGCCAGCAGCGTACTCAGGGTTGCAGATACGCAGTATTTT.

The chain couples TRBV20-1 to TRBJ1-3; D might be TRBD1 (5 bases). V was clipped by 0 bases and J by 0 bases, with 9 bases between them. Per the germline V gene, CDR1 is DFQATT and CDR2 is SNEGSKA (reference sequence). The CDR3 runs 15 residues. CDR3 DNA: TGCAGTGCTAGAGAAGACAGCCGCTCTGGAAACACCATATATTTT. Its translation: CSAREDSRSGNTIYF.

This clonotype was counted ten times or more. The chain couples TRBV29-1 to TRBJ2-5, with 9 bases matching TRBD1. Trimming at V came to 8 bases and at J to 9 bases, leaving 10 bases not matched to a gene. The CDR3 length is 12 residues. Germline loops: CDR1 SQVTM, CDR2 ANQGSEA. Here the CDR3 DNA reads TGCAGCCTGGGACAGGGAAAGGAGCCCCAGTACTTC. This gives the protein CSLGQGKEPQYF.

This clonotype was seen only a few times. The chain is built from TRBV6-5 and TRBJ2-3; a weak D match, TRBD2 (5 bases). The V end lost 6 bases, the J end lost 2 bases, and 12 bases lay between the germline ends. The germline V gene has CDR1 MNHEY and CDR2 SVGAGI. The CDR3 has 14 residues. The CDR3 DNA sequence: TGTGCCAGCAGGGATCTGGGAGACACAGATACGCAGTATTTT. Translating it yields CASRDLGDTDTQYF.

This clonotype was picked up a small number of times. V is TRBV11-3 and J is TRBJ2-5, with TRBD1 matching 8 bases. The J call could be wrong; TRBJ2-7 is a better fit for the DNA end. The CDR3 has 13 amino acids. Per the germline V gene, CDR1 is SGHNT and CDR2 is YENEEA. CDR3 protein: CASSIDRGYEQYF. CDR3 in DNA: TGTGCCAGCAGCATCGACAGGGGCTACGAGCAGTACTTC.

On this clonotype: The junction departs from the called germline gene at one end, perhaps through a read error. V and J are TRBV2 and TRBJ2-5, with a tentative D call TRBD1 (6 bases). The CDR3 length is 11 residues. Per the germline V gene, CDR1 is SNHLY and CDR2 is FYNNEI. CDR3 loop: CASSEYGQLSF. The CDR3 nucleotides are TGTGCCAGCAGTGAATACGGACAGCTTTCATTC.

This clonotype was seen a handful of times. V gene TRBV29-1 combines with J gene TRBJ2-5; either TRBD1 or TRBD2 may fit D (5 bases each). Germline lookup yields CDR1 SQVTM and CDR2 ANQGSEA. CDR3 length: 13 residues. Between the trimmed V and J ends, which lost 4 bases and 5 bases, there was a span of 14 bases. The CDR3 is CSVGRVRGETQYF. As DNA, the CDR3 is TGCAGCGTTGGTCGGGTTCGGGGCGAGACCCAGTACTTC.

The chain employs TRBV6-6 and TRBJ2-7; D is uncertain. This CDR3 spans 13 amino acids. Trimming stripped 0 bases from V and 7 bases from J, with 10 bases between. The germline V gene has CDR1 MNHNY and CDR2 SVGAGI (reference sequence). CDR3 DNA sequence: TGTGCCAGCAGTTACTCGATTCTAGGGGAGCAGTACTTC. It translates to CASSYSILGEQYF.

With regard to this clonotype: This may arise from a read error, as a much more abundant clone is one base away. The chain joins TRBV5-1 to TRBJ2-5; TRBD2 matches at 11 bases. Per germline, CDR1 SGHRS and CDR2 YFSETQ. CDR3 length: 14 residues. V was clipped by 3 bases and J by 3 bases; unmatched bases: 1. The CDR3: CASSWGLAEETQYF. CDR3 DNA sequence: TGCGCCAGCAGCTGGGGACTAGCGGAAGAGACCCAGTACTTC. The whole variable domain, remainder taken from reference TRBV5-1 and TRBJ2-5, is KAGVTQTPRYLIKTRGQQVTLSCSPISGHRSVSWYQQTPGQGLQFLFEYFSETQRNKGNFPGRFSGRQFSNSRSEMNVSTLELGDSALYLCASSWGLAEETQYFGPGTRLLVL.

The CDR3 reads CSARGLAGTTGELFF. In nucleotides, the CDR3 is TGCAGTGCTAGAGGGCTAGCGGGGACCACCGGGGAGCTGTTTTTT. This rearrangement joins TRBV20-1 to TRBJ2-2, with TRBD2 matching 9 bases. The CDR3 sequence is 15 residues long. V gave up 1 base and J gave up 4 bases; unmatched junction bases: 4. CDR1 is DFQATT and CDR2 is SNEGSKA in the germline V gene (reference sequence).

This clonotype was counted a few times. The chain is built from TRBV2 and TRBJ2-7; 10 bases agree with TRBD2. Losses at the gene ends were 5 bases for V and 2 bases for J; bases not matched to a gene: 6. The germline V gene encodes CDR1 SNHLY and CDR2 FYNNEI. The CDR3 has 15 amino acids. The CDR3 DNA is TGTGCCAGCAGTCTGCGGCTAGCGGGGGCCTACGAGCAGTACTTC. Amino acids: CASSLRLAGAYEQYF.